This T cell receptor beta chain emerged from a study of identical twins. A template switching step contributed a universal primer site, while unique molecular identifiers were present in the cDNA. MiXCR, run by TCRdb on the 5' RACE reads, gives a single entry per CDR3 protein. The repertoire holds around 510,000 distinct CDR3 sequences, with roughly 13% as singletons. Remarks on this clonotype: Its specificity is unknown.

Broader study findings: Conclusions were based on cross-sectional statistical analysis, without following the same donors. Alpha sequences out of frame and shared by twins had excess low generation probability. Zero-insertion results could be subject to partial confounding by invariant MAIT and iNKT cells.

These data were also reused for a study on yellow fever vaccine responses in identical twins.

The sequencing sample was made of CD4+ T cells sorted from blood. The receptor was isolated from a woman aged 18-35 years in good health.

CDR3 coding DNA: TGTGCCATCAGTGCTACAGCAAGCACAGATACGCAGTATTTT. Translated, it gives CAISATASTDTQYF. J is TRBJ2-3 and V is TRBV10-3, with no clear D. The V end lost 4 bases, the J end lost 0 bases, and 8 bases lay between the germline ends. This CDR3 spans 14 amino acids. Looked up from germline, CDR1 is ENHRY and CDR2 is SYGVKD.